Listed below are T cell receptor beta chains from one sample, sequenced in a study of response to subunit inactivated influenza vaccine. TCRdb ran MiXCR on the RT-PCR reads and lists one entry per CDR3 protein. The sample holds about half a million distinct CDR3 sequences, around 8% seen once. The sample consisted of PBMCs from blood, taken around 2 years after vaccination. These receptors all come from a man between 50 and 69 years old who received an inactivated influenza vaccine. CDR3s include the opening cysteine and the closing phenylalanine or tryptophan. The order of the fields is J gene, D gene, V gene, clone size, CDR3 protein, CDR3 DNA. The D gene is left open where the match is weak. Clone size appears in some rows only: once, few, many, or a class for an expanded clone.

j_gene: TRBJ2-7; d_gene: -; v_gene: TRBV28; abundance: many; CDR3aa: CASSFDGEQYF; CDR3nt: TGTGCCAGCAGTTTTGACGGCGAGCAGTACTTC
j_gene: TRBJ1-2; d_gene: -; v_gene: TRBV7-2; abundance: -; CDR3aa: CASSALQGGGGYTF; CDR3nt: TGTGCCAGCAGCGCCCTACAGGGCGGCGGTGGCTACACCTTC
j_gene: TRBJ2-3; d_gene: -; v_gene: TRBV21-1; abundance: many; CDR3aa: CASSSGQREDPTDTQYF; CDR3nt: TGTGCCAGCAGCAGTGGTCAGCGGGAGGATCCCACAGATACGCAGTATTTT
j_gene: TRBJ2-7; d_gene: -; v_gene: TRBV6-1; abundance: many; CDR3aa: CASSMTASSYEQYF; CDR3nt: TGTGCCAGCAGCATGACAGCCAGCTCCTACGAGCAGTACTTC
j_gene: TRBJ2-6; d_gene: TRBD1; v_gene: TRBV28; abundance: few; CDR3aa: CASSLQGAPRSGANVLTF; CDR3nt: TGTGCCAGCAGTTTACAGGGGGCGCCTCGCTCTGGGGCCAACGTCCTGACTTTC
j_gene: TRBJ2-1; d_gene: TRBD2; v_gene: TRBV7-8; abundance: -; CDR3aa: CASSQRRSLAGVANEQFF; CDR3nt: TGTGCCAGCAGCCAGAGGAGGAGTCTAGCGGGAGTAGCAAATGAGCAGTTCTTC
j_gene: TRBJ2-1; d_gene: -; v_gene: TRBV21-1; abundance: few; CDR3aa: CASSNLVSGRANEQFF; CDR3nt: TGTGCCAGCAGCAATTTGGTCAGCGGGAGGGCCAATGAGCAGTTCTTC
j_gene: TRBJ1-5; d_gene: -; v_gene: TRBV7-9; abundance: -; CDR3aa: CASSTQGGGNQPQHF; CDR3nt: TGTGCCAGCAGCACACAGGGAGGTGGCAATCAGCCCCAGCATTTT
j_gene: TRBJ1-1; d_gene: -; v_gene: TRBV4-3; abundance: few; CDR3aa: CASSMRLNTEAFF; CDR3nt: TGCGCCAGCAGTATGAGATTGAACACTGAAGCTTTCTTT
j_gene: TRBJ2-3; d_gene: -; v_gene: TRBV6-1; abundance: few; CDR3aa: CASSLGGIESTDTQYF; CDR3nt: TGTGCCAGCAGTCTAGGCGGGATTGAAAGCACAGATACGCAGTATTTT
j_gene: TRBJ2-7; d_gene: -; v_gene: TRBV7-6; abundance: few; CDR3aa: CASSLTGTEQYF; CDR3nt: TGTGCCAGCAGCCTTACAGGGACGGAGCAGTACTTC
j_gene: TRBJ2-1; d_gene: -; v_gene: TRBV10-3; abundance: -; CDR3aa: CAISESGGTWQFF; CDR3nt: TGTGCCATCAGTGAGTCTGGCGGCACTTGGCAGTTCTTC
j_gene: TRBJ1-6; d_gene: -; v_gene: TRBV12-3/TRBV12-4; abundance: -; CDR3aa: CASRKKSSYNSPLHF; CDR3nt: TGTGCCAGCAGGAAGAAGAGCTCCTATAATTCACCCCTCCACTTT
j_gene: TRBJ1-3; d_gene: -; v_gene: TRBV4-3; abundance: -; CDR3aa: CASSQDGGGRNTIYF; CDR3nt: TGCGCCAGCAGCCAGGATGGGGGCGGGAGAAACACCATATATTTT
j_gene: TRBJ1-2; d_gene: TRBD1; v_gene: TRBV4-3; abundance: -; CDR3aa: CASSQDQRQGFHGYTF; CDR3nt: TGCGCCAGCAGCCAAGATCAGAGACAGGGATTCCATGGCTACACCTTC
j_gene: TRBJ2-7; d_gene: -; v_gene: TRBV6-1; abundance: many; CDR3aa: CASTVAGSYEQYF; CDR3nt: TGTGCCAGCACGGTGGCGGGATCCTACGAGCAGTACTTC
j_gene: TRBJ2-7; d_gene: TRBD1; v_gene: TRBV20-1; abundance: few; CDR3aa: CSATGTGGFYEQYF; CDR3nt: TGCAGTGCTACTGGGACAGGGGGCTTCTACGAGCAGTACTTC
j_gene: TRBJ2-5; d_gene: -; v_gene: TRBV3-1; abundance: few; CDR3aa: CASSQVFRRQKQETQYF; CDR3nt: TGTGCCAGCAGCCAAGTCTTTCGCAGGCAAAAACAAGAGACCCAGTACTTC
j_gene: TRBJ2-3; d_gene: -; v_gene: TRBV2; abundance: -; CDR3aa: CASRLGGSTDTQYF; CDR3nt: TGTGCCAGCAGGTTGGGGGGAAGCACAGATACGCAGTATTTT
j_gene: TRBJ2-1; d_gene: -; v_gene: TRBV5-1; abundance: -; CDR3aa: CASSLVYDEQFF; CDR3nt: TGCGCCAGCAGCTTGGTTTACGATGAGCAGTTCTTC
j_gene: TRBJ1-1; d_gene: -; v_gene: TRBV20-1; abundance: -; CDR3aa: CSARGTSTWEAFF; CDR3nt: TGCAGTGCTAGAGGAACTAGTACGTGGGAAGCTTTCTTT
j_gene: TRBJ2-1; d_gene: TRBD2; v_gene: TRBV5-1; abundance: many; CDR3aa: CASSLGGGRATNEQFF; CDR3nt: TGCGCCAGCAGCTTGGGAGGCGGGAGGGCAACAAATGAGCAGTTCTTC
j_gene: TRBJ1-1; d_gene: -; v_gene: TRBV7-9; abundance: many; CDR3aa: CASTFLGQNTEAFF; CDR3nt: TGTGCCAGCACCTTTCTGGGGCAGAACACTGAAGCTTTCTTT
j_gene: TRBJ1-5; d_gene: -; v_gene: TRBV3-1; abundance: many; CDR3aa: CASSQGDGPQHF; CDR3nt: TGTGCCAGCAGCCAAGGGGACGGTCCCCAGCATTTT
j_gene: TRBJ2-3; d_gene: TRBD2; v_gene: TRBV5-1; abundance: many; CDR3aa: CASSFALAGSGDTQYF; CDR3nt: TGCGCCAGCAGCTTCGCACTAGCGGGGTCGGGTGATACGCAGTATTTT
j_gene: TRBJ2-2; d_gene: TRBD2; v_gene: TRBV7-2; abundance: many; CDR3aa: CASSLRLAGVTTGELFF; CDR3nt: TGTGCCAGCAGCTTACGACTAGCGGGAGTAACCACCGGGGAGCTGTTTTTT
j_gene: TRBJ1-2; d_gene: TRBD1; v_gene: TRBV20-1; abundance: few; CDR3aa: CSARDVETGVNYGYTF; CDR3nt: TGCAGTGCTAGAGATGTTGAGACAGGGGTGAACTATGGCTACACCTTC
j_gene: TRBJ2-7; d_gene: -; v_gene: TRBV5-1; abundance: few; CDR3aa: CASSGYGSYEQYF; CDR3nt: TGCGCCAGCAGCGGCTACGGATCCTACGAGCAGTACTTC
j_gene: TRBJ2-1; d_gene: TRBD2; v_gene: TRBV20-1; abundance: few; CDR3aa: CSADPSGRASNEQFF; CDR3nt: TGCAGTGCCGATCCGAGCGGGAGGGCCTCAAATGAGCAGTTCTTC
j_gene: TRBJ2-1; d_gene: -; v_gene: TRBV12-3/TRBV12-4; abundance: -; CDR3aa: CTSSLMGGRVGEQFF; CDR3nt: TGTACCAGCAGTTTAATGGGGGGTCGGGTTGGTGAGCAGTTCTTC
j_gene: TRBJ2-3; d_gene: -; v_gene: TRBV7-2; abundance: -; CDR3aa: CASSLVLLGGTADTQYF; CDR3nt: TGTGCCAGCAGCTTAGTCTTACTAGGGGGTACGGCAGATACGCAGTATTTT
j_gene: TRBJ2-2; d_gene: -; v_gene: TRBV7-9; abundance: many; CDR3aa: CASSKGDFTATGELFF; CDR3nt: TGTGCCAGCAGCAAGGGGGACTTTACAGCCACCGGGGAGCTGTTTTTT
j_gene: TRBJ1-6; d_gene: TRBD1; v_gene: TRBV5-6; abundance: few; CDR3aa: CASSLWGTGGRNSPLHF; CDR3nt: TGTGCCAGCAGCTTGTGGGGGACAGGGGGAAGGAATTCACCCCTCCACTTT
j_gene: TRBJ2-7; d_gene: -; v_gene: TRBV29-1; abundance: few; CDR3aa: CSVEFPRGADYEQYF; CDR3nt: TGCAGCGTTGAATTCCCCCGGGGAGCCGACTACGAGCAGTACTTC
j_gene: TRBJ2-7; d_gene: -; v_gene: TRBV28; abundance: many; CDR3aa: CASRTESYEQYF; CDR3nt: TGTGCCAGCAGGACAGAGTCCTACGAGCAGTACTTC
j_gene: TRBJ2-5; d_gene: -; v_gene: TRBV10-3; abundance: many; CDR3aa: CAISESTSYQETQYF; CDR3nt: TGTGCCATCAGTGAGTCGACGTCGTACCAAGAGACCCAGTACTTC
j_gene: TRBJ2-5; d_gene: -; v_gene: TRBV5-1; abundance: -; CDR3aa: CASSLAFSQETQYF; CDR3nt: TGCGCCAGCAGCTTGGCTTTTAGTCAAGAGACCCAGTACTTC
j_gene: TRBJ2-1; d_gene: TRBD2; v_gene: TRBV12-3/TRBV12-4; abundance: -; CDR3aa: CACTRLSPEGPGRRYEQFF; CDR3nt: TGTGCCTGCACCCGGTTATCTCCGGAGGGCCCCGGGAGGAGGTATGAGCAGTTCTTC
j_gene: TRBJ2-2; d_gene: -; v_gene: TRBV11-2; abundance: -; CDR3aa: CASSWGTFQTGELFF; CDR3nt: TGTGCCAGCAGCTGGGGGACTTTCCAGACCGGGGAGCTGTTTTTT
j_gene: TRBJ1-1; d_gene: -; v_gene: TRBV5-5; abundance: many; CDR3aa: CASRWAHDRKAFF; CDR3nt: TGTGCCAGCAGATGGGCGCATGACAGAAAAGCTTTCTTT
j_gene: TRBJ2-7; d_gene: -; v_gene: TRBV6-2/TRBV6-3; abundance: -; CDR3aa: CASSSGEWDEQYF; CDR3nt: TGTGCCAGCAGTTCGGGGGAGTGGGACGAGCAGTACTTC
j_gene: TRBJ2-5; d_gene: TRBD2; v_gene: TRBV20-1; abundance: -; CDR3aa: CSARGAGVLETQYF; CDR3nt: TGCAGTGCTAGAGGGGCGGGAGTCCTGGAGACCCAGTACTTC
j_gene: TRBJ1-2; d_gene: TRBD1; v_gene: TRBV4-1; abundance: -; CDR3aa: CASSQESRGNYGYTF; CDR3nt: TGCGCCAGCAGCCAAGAGAGCAGGGGGAACTATGGCTACACCTTC
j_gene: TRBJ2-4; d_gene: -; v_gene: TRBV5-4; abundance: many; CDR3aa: CASSLMTELAKNIQYF; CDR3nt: TGTGCCAGCAGCTTAATGACAGAGTTAGCCAAAAACATTCAGTACTTC
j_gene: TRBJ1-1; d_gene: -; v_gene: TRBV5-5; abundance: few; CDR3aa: CASSLSAGVNTEAFF; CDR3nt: TGTGCCAGCAGCTTGAGTGCCGGGGTGAACACTGAAGCTTTCTTT
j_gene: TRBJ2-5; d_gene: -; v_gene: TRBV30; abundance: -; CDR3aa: CAWSVQETQYF; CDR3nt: TGTGCCTGGAGTGTCCAAGAGACCCAGTACTTC
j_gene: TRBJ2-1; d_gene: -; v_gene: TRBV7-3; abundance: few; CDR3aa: CASSTTSLSYNEQFF; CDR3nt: TGTGCCAGCAGCACCACTAGCCTCTCCTACAATGAGCAGTTCTTC
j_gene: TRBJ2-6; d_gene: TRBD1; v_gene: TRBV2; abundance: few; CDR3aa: CASSPDRGSAGANVLTF; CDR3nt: TGTGCCAGCAGTCCGGACAGGGGATCAGCTGGGGCCAACGTCCTGACTTTC
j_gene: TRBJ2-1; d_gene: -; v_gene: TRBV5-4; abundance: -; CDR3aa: CASSLDLGTGEQFF; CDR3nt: TGTGCCAGCAGCTTGGATTTGGGCACAGGGGAGCAGTTCTTC
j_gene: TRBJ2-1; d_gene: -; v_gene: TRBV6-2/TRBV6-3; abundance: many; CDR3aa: CASSNVPNEQFF; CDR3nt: TGTGCCAGCAGTAACGTCCCCAATGAGCAGTTCTTC
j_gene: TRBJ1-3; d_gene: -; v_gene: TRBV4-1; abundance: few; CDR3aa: CASSQDRRHTISGNTIYF; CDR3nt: TGCGCCAGCAGCCAAGATCGACGACATACGATCTCTGGAAACACCATATATTTT